One sample yielded the 2 T cell receptor beta chains listed below, sequenced in a study of Graves' ophthalmopathy and Graves' hyperthyroidism. The study amplified TCR beta CDR3 regions using RNA transcripts. The first round was an RT-PCR with HTBI primers, and the second round was a multiplex PCR. TCRdb reprocessed the multiplex PCR reads via MiXCR and lists one record per CDR3 protein. In the table there are 500,000 to 700,000 distinct CDR3 sequences, 39% of which are singletons. Input material: peripheral blood or thyroid tissue (not recorded which). The receptor set was obtained from an adult man with Graves' hyperthyroidism.

V and J are TRBV24-1 and TRBJ2-1; D ambiguous. Between the trimmed V and J ends, which lost 6 bases and 2 bases, there was a span of 7 bases. This CDR3 is 13 amino acids long. Germline V lookup: CDR1 KGHDR, CDR2 SFDVKD. The CDR3, as DNA: TGTGCCACCAGTAGAGGCACCTACAATGAGCAGTTCTTC. Protein: CATSRGTYNEQFF.

This clonotype was recorded a few times. V gene TRBV2 combines with J gene TRBJ2-5, with TRBD2 identical over 10 bases. CDR3 size: 15 residues. V trimming: 7 bases; J trimming: 5 bases; junction bases outside the gene matches: 10. CDR1 SNHLY and CDR2 FYNNEI come from the germline V gene. CDR3 in amino acids: CASTLAGVVGETQYF. As DNA, the CDR3 is TGTGCCAGCACCCTAGCGGGAGTGGTCGGTGAGACCCAGTACTTC.